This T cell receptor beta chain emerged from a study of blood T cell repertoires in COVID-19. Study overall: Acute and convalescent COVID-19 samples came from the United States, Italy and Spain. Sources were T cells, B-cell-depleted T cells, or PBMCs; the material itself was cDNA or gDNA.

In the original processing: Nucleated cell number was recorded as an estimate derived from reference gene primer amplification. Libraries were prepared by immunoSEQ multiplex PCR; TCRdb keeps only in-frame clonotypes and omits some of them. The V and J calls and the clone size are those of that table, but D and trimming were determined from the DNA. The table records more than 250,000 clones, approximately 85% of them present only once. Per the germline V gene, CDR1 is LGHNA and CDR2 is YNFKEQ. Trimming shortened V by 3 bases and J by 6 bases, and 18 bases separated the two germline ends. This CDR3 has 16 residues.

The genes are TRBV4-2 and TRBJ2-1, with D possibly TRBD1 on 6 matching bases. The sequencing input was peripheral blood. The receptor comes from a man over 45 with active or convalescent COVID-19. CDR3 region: CASSQVGKRGSNEQFF. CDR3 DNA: TGTGCCAGCAGCCAGGTTGGGAAAAGGGGGTCCAATGAGCAGTTCTTC.